Each of the 21 T cell receptor beta chains below was sequenced from the same sample in a study of Ad26.COV2.S vaccination and SARS-CoV-2 variants. Documented treatment: around 19 received Ad26.COV2.S at low or high dose, single or two shots; 5 received placebo; per-sample allocation not given. Following the first vaccine or placebo injection, samples were taken on day 63. Sequencing used immunoSEQ multiplex PCR; TCRdb keeps in-frame clones, though not all of them. This sample has a few hundred thousand clones, with around 85% found just once. Source: peripheral blood, taken in a trial of Ad26.COV2.S vaccine versus placebo. The receptor set was obtained from a person between 18 and 65 years old who received the Ad26.COV2.S COVID-19 vaccine or a placebo.

The chain recombines TRBV6-2 or TRBV6-3 with TRBJ1-5, with D perhaps matching TRBD1 (5 bases). Between the trimmed V and J ends, which lost 5 bases and 6 bases, there was a span of 14 bases. The CDR3 is 14 amino acids. Germline loops: CDR1 MNHEY, CDR2 SVGEGT. Here the CDR3 DNA reads TGTGCCAGCAGTCCCCTAAGGGGTTTTCAGCCCCAGCATTTT. Its protein product is CASSPLRGFQPQHF.

The chain joins TRBV5-1 to TRBJ2-2; TRBD2 aligns across 9 bases. The CDR3 contains 14 residues. V shed 5 bases and J 1 base; nucleotides not matched to a gene: 0. CDR1 SGHRS and CDR2 YFSETQ come from the germline V gene. The CDR3 nucleotides read TGCGCCAGCAGGACTAGCGGGAACACCGGGGAGCTGTTTTTT. Residues: CASRTSGNTGELFF.

V gene TRBV23-1 combines with J gene TRBJ2-1; D remains unclear. TRBV23-1 is sorted into the ORF group, with uncertain function. V dropped 2 bases and J dropped 8 bases, with 10 bases sitting between them. This CDR3 region has 13 residues. CDR3: CASSQAPRDEQFF. The CDR3 region has the DNA TGCGCCAGCAGTCAAGCCCCTAGGGATGAGCAGTTCTTC.

The chain recombines TRBV6-2 or TRBV6-3 with TRBJ1-2; 10 bases map to TRBD1. The germline V gene has CDR1 MNHEY and CDR2 SVGEGT. Trimming cost V 2 bases and J 14 bases; bases outside gene matches: 8. This CDR3 comprises 13 residues. CDR3 amino acids: CASSYGQGVSRTF. The CDR3 DNA sequence: TGTGCCAGCAGTTACGGACAGGGGGTGTCAAGGACCTTC.

The chain recombines TRBV5-4 with TRBJ2-1; the match to TRBD2 covers 8 bases. The junction had 3 bases not matched to a gene; V was cut back by 2 bases and J by 5 bases. The V gene's germline CDR1 is SGHNT and CDR2 YYREEE (reference sequence). This CDR3 comprises 14 residues. The CDR3, as DNA: TGTGCCAGCAGCTTAAGACTAGCGAACAATGAGCAGTTCTTC. This sequence encodes CASSLRLANNEQFF.

This chain links TRBV4-3 with TRBJ2-3; TRBD2 matches 7 bases. J lost 2 bases, V lost 4 bases, and 12 bases had no gene match. The germline V gene encodes CDR1 LGHNA and CDR2 YSLEER. This CDR3 region has 17 residues. This chain's CDR3 is CASSRVSGRGNTDTQYF. Here the CDR3 DNA reads TGCGCCAGCAGCCGGGTATCGGGGAGGGGTAACACAGATACGCAGTATTTT.

The chain is built from TRBV4-1 and TRBJ2-7; 9 positions match TRBD2. Per germline, CDR1 MGHRA and CDR2 YSYEKL. CDR3 length equals 16 residues. V lost 3 bases and J lost 0; bases outside the gene matches: 6. DNA for the CDR3: TGCGCCAGCAGCCACTTTCTAGCGGGGTCCTCCTACGAGCAGTACTTC. Translation gives CASSHFLAGSSYEQYF.

The chain links TRBV25-1 to TRBJ2-1, with unresolved D. This CDR3 has 12 residues. The V gene's germline CDR1 is MGHDK and CDR2 SYGVNS. Trimming removed 3 bases at V and 4 bases at J, with 4 bases between. The CDR3 sequence: CASSDGYNEQFF. CDR3 bases: TGTGCCAGCAGTGACGGGTACAATGAGCAGTTCTTC.

This chain connects TRBV10-3 to TRBJ1-1, with TRBD1 identical over 12 bases. The CDR3 loop spans 16 amino acids. Trimming cost V 6 bases and J 4 bases; bases outside gene matches: 9. CDR1 and CDR2 (germline): ENHRY, SYGVKD. The CDR3 sequence: CAIRGTGGERATEAFF. The CDR3, as DNA: TGTGCCATCAGGGGGACAGGGGGCGAGAGGGCCACTGAAGCTTTCTTT.

This rearrangement joins TRBV9 to TRBJ1-3, with a tentative D call TRBD1 (5 bases). Trimming pared 0 bases from V and 3 bases from J, leaving 13 bases between. CDR1 SGDLS and CDR2 YYNGEE come from the germline V gene. This CDR3 is built from 16 residues. The CDR3 reads CASSVASPGSGNTIYF. The CDR3 DNA sequence: TGTGCCAGCAGCGTAGCTTCCCCAGGGAGTGGAAACACCATATATTTT.

V and J are TRBV7-2 and TRBJ2-1, with 10 nucleotides matching TRBD2. This CDR3 has 17 residues. Trimming cost V 2 bases and J 2 bases; bases outside gene matches: 6. CDR1 is SGHTA, CDR2 FQGNSA, per germline. The CDR3 here is CASSLFGLAATYNEQFF. CDR3 bases: TGTGCCAGCAGCTTATTTGGACTAGCGGCAACCTACAATGAGCAGTTCTTC.

This clone was detected once. The chain is built from TRBV27 and TRBJ2-2; D is perhaps TRBD1 or TRBD2 (5 bases each). The CDR3 is 19 residues long. V shed 0 bases and J shed 3 bases, with 20 bases lying between them. Germline V gene data show CDR1 as MNHEY and CDR2 as SMNVEV (reference sequence). The CDR3 nucleotides read TGTGCCAGCAGTTTATCGGGGACGTTTTTCGTCGGGGACACCGGGGAGCTGTTTTTT. Translating gives CASSLSGTFFVGDTGELFF.

Turning to this clone: The same CDR3 arises from other DNA sequences in this sample as well. The rearrangement uses TRBV9 and TRBJ2-1; D not resolved. The V end lost 0 bases, the J end lost 4 bases, and 2 bases lay between the germline ends. Germline CDR1 and CDR2: SGDLS and YYNGEE. The CDR3 covers 12 residues. The CDR3 loop reads CASSVGYNEQFF. The DNA of the CDR3 is TGTGCCAGCAGCGTAGGATACAATGAGCAGTTCTTC. The full variable domain, its missing parts supplied by reference TRBV9 and TRBJ2-1, is DSGVTQTPKHLITATGQRVTLRCSPRSGDLSVYWYQQSLDQGLQFLIQYYNGEERAKGNILERFSAQQFPDLHSELNLSSLELGDSALYFCASSVGYNEQFFGPGTRLTVL.

The chain uses TRBV18 and TRBJ2-3, with D possibly being TRBD1 (5 bases). V shed 2 bases and J shed 2 bases, with 11 bases lying between them. Germline V lookup: CDR1 KGHSH, CDR2 LQKENI. The length of the CDR3 is 15 residues. The CDR3 sequence is CASSPRRGITDTQYF. The CDR3 nucleotides read TGTGCCAGCTCACCAAGAAGGGGAATCACAGATACGCAGTATTTT.

The genes are TRBV11-2 and TRBJ2-2; no firm D call. Trimming took off 1 base at V and 9 bases at J, with 6 bases between the two ends. The V gene's germline CDR1 is SGHAT and CDR2 FQNNGV. This CDR3 is built from 12 residues. The CDR3 sequence: CASSLARRELFF. In DNA form, the CDR3 reads TGTGCCAGCAGCTTAGCTCGTAGGGAGCTGTTTTTT.

This clone was seen just once. This chain uses TRBV5-4 with TRBJ2-7; 11 nucleotides agree with TRBD2. The germline V gene has CDR1 SGHNT and CDR2 YYREEE (reference sequence). This CDR3 comprises 15 residues. V shed 4 bases, J shed 0 bases, and the junction held 3 bases outside the gene matches. This CDR3 is CASSRTSGFSYEQYF. The CDR3 nucleotides are TGTGCCAGCAGCCGGACTAGCGGGTTCTCCTACGAGCAGTACTTC.

This clone turned up a few times. The chain employs TRBV18 and TRBJ2-7; 7 nucleotides agree with TRBD1. V dropped 4 bases and J dropped 1; count of bases not matched to a gene: 4. The CDR3 runs to 14 residues. CDR1 is KGHSH, CDR2 LQKENI, per germline. The CDR3 reads CASSQGGSSYEQYF. The CDR3 DNA reads as TGTGCCAGCTCACAAGGGGGCAGTTCCTACGAGCAGTACTTC.

The chain couples TRBV12-5 to TRBJ2-1; 7 positions agree with TRBD2. Trimming removed 6 bases from V and 5 bases from J; junction bases left unmatched: 10. Germline CDR1 reads LGHNT; CDR2 reads FRNRAP. The CDR3 spans 15 residues. In nucleotides, the CDR3 is TGTGCTAGTGGACTCGCGGGACTATCAAACAATGAGCAGTTCTTC. Its translation is CASGLAGLSNNEQFF.

The chain links TRBV5-1 to TRBJ1-6; weak D call: TRBD1 (6 bases). The CDR3 runs to 14 residues. Germline CDR1 is SGHRS and CDR2 is YFSETQ. The V end lost 0 bases, the J end lost 10 bases, and 11 bases lay between the germline ends. CDR3 sequence (DNA): TGCGCCAGCAGCTTGGAAGGGGGGTACTCACCCCTCCACTTT. Its protein product is CASSLEGGYSPLHF.

This sequence joins TRBV4-1 and TRBJ1-3; D gene ambiguous. With 4 bases removed from V and 0 bases from J, the gap between germline ends came to 13 bases. Germline-derived CDR1 and CDR2 are MGHRA and YSYEKL. The CDR3 runs 16 residues. The CDR3 DNA is TGCGCCAGCAGCCGTAGCGACACTAGCTCTGGAAACACCATATATTTT. As protein: CASSRSDTSSGNTIYF.

The gene calls are TRBV29-1 and TRBJ1-1; D not certain. Germline assignment: CDR1 SQVTM and CDR2 ANQGSEA. Trimming removed 6 bases from V and 0 bases from J, with 14 bases in between. This CDR3 has 14 amino acids. In nucleotides, the CDR3 is TGCAGCGTCCACTACTTATCTATGAACACTGAAGCTTTCTTT. Translated, it gives CSVHYLSMNTEAFF. The variable domain in full, completed from reference TRBV29-1 and TRBJ1-1, reads SAVISQKPSRDICQRGTSLTIQCQVDSQVTMMFWYRQQPGQSLTLIATANQGSEATYESGFVIDKFPISRPNLTFSTLTVSNMSPEDSSIYLCSVHYLSMNTEAFFGQGTRLTVV.